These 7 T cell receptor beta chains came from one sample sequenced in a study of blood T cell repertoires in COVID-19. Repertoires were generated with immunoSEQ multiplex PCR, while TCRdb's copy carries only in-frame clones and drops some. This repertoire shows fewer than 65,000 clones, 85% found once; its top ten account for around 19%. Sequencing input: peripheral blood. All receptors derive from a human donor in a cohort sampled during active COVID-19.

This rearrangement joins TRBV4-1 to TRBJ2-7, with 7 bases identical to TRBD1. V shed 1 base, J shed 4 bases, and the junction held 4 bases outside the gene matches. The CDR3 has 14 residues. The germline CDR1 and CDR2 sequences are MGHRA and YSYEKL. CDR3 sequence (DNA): TGCGCCAGCAGCCAAGGTAGGGGGCTGTACGAGCAGTACTTC. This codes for CASSQGRGLYEQYF.

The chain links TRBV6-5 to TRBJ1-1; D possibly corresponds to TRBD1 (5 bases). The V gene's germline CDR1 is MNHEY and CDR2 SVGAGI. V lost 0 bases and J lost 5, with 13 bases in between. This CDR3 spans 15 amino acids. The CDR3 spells CASSYSGGAGTEAFF. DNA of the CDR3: TGTGCCAGCAGTTACTCGGGAGGGGCTGGGACTGAAGCTTTCTTT.

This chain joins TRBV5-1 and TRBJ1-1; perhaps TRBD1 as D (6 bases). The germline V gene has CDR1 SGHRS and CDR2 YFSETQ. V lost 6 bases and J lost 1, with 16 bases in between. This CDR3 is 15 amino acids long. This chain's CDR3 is CASNGKGTTNTEAFF. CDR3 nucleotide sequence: TGCGCCAGCAACGGGAAGGGGACAACGAACACTGAAGCTTTCTTT.

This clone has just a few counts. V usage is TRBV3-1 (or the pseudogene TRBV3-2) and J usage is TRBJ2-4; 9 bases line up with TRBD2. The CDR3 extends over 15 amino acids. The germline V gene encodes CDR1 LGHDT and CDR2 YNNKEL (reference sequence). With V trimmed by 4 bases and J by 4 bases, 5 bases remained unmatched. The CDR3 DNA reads TGTGCCAGCAGCCCCCAAACTAGCGGGAAAAACATTCAGTACTTC. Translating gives CASSPQTSGKNIQYF.

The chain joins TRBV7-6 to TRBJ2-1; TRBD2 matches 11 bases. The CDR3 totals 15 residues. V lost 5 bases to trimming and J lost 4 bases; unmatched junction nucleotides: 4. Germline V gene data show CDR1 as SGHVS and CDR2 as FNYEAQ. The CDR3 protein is CASSRTSGYYNEQFF. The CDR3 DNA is TGTGCCAGCAGCCGGACTAGCGGGTATTACAATGAGCAGTTCTTC.

CDR3 sequence: CAWREQGITEAFF. CDR3 DNA: TGTGCCTGGAGGGAACAGGGGATCACTGAAGCTTTCTTT. The chain joins TRBV30 to TRBJ1-1; 7 nucleotides line up with TRBD1. The V gene end was trimmed by 3 bases and the J gene end by 4 bases; junction bases not matched to a gene: 5. The CDR3 length is 13 residues. From germline, CDR1 is GTSNPN and CDR2 SVGIG (reference sequence). Based on the CDR3 plus reference TRBV30 and TRBJ1-1, the full variable domain is SQTIHQWPATLVQPVGSPLSLECTVEGTSNPNLYWYRQAAGRGLQLLFYSVGIGQISSEVPQNLSASRPQDRQFILSSKKLLLSDSGFYLCAWREQGITEAFFGQGTRLTVV.

The CDR3 is CASSLDRSDTQYF. The CDR3 DNA reads as TGTGCCAGCAGCTTAGACAGGTCAGATACGCAGTATTTT. The chain joins TRBV11-2 to TRBJ2-3, with D unclear. V was pared by 0 bases and J by 4 bases, with 5 bases between. The CDR3 sequence is 13 residues long. Germline assignment: CDR1 SGHAT and CDR2 FQNNGV.